This passage covers 21 T cell receptor beta chains from one sample sequenced in a study of T cells after yellow fever vaccination. TCRdb recomputed calls from the 5' RACE reads with MiXCR, one row per CDR3 protein. The profile shows about 120,000 distinct CDR3 sequences, around 9.8% of them singletons. The specimen was CD8+ T cells sorted from PBMCs, collected on the day of the yellow fever booster vaccination. The source of these receptors is a man between 18 and 29 years old who received the YFV17D yellow fever vaccine.

This clonotype showed up just a few times. The rearrangement uses TRBV5-4 and TRBJ1-1, with 7 bases matching TRBD1. The V gene's germline CDR1 is SGHNT and CDR2 YYREEE (reference sequence). CDR3 length: 16 amino acids. Trimming took 6 bases from V and 5 from J; bases not matched to a gene: 16. CDR3 loop: CASTQGGGGLVTEAFF. CDR3 in DNA: TGTGCCAGCACCCAGGGAGGAGGGGGCTTGGTGACTGAAGCTTTCTTT.

The chain recombines TRBV27 with TRBJ2-7, with D perhaps TRBD1 (6 bases). This CDR3 has 13 amino acids. The germline V gene encodes CDR1 MNHEY and CDR2 SMNVEV (reference sequence). V was cut by 2 bases and J by 3 bases, with 8 bases left in between. This CDR3 is CASSLIGGYEQYV. CDR3 DNA: TGTGCCAGCAGTTTAATAGGGGGCTACGAGCAGTACGTC.

The CDR3 loop reads CASSSTGTDTQYF. DNA of the CDR3: TGTGCCAGCAGCTCGACAGGGACGGATACGCAGTATTTT. The V call is TRBV7-9, the J call TRBJ2-3, with 7 positions matching TRBD1. This CDR3 has 13 residues. After removal of 4 bases from V and 6 bases from J, the junction contained 4 bases not matched to a gene. Germline assignment: CDR1 SEHNR and CDR2 FQNEAQ (reference sequence).

In this sample, this clonotype turned up a few times. The rearrangement joins TRBV29-1 to TRBJ1-1; no definite D call. Per the germline V gene, CDR1 is SQVTM and CDR2 is ANQGSEA. V shed 5 bases and J shed 0 bases, with 7 bases lying between them. The CDR3 is made up of 12 amino acids. CDR3 in amino acids: CSVLTLNTEAFF. CDR3 nucleotides: TGCAGCGTTTTGACCCTGAACACTGAAGCTTTCTTT.

This clonotype has more than one count but fewer than ten. The rearrangement uses TRBV7-9 and TRBJ2-2; D is uncertain. The germline gives CDR1 SEHNR, CDR2 FQNEAQ (reference sequence). V lost 4 bases and J 1 base, leaving 7 bases between the germline ends. The CDR3 consists of 14 residues. The CDR3 DNA reads as TGTGCCAGCAGCTCACGGCAGAACACCGGGGAGCTGTTTTTT. It specifies CASSSRQNTGELFF. The full variable domain, completed using reference TRBV7-9 and TRBJ2-2, is DTGVSQNPRHKITKRGQNVTFRCDPISEHNRLYWYRQTLGQGPEFLTYFQNEAQLEKSRLLSDRFSAERPKGSFSTLEIQRTEQGDSAMYLCASSSRQNTGELFFGEGSRLTVL.

This clonotype was picked up a small number of times. This sequence joins TRBV11-2 and TRBJ1-2; TRBD1 matches 8 bases. Per germline, CDR1 SGHAT and CDR2 FQNNGV. This CDR3 region has 14 residues. V shed 3 bases and J 8 bases; nucleotides not matched to a gene: 8. CDR3 bases: TGTGCCAGCAGCTTTGGCAGGGGGCAGGAGGGCTACACCTTC. This gives the protein CASSFGRGQEGYTF. The full variable domain, its missing parts supplied by reference TRBV11-2 and TRBJ1-2, is EAGVAQSPRYKIIEKRQSVAFWCNPISGHATLYWYQQILGQGPKLLIQFQNNGVVDDSQLPKDRFSAERLKGVDSTLKIQPAKLEDSAVYLCASSFGRGQEGYTFGSGTRLTVV.

The rearrangement uses TRBV20-1 and TRBJ2-7, with no clear D. Per the germline V gene, CDR1 is DFQATT and CDR2 is SNEGSKA (reference sequence). There are 11 residues in the CDR3. V was pared by 3 bases and J by 4 bases, with 7 bases between. The CDR3 nucleotides are TGCAGTGCTAGTGGTGTTTACGAGCAGTACTTC. Amino acids: CSASGVYEQYF.

This clonotype has a count of ten or more. The chain links TRBV28 to TRBJ2-3, with a tentative D call TRBD2 (6 bases). Between the trimmed V and J ends, which lost 8 bases and 2 bases, there was a span of 14 bases. This CDR3 is built from 14 residues. The germline gives CDR1 MDHEN, CDR2 SYDVKM. CDR3 nucleotide sequence: TGTGCCAGCCTCAAGGCGGGAAACACAGATACGCAGTATTTT. Translated: CASLKAGNTDTQYF.

This clonotype was counted a few times. The chain employs TRBV9 and TRBJ2-1, with D possibly being TRBD1 (5 bases). The V and J ends lost 0 bases and 8 bases respectively, with 12 bases between them. This CDR3 spans 14 amino acids. Looked up from germline, CDR1 is SGDLS and CDR2 is YYNGEE. In DNA form, the CDR3 reads TGTGCCAGCAGCGTAGCTCTAGGGGCCCATGAGCAGTTCTTC. The encoded protein is CASSVALGAHEQFF.

This clonotype was picked up many times. This chain uses TRBV7-2 with TRBJ2-5; 7 bases are shared with TRBD2. The CDR3 spans 15 residues. J gave up 4 bases and V 1 base, and 6 bases lay outside the gene matches. Germline V gene sequence: CDR1 SGHTA, CDR2 FQGNSA. The CDR3 coding sequence is TGTGCCAGCAGCTTAGTCCCGGGAGGCGCAGAGACCCAGTACTTC. Its translation: CASSLVPGGAETQYF.

This clonotype was detected only a few times. This chain uses TRBV11-2 with TRBJ2-3; a weak D match, TRBD1 (6 bases). This CDR3 spans 15 amino acids. Trimming removed 4 bases at V and 2 bases at J, with 13 bases between. Germline V CDR1 and CDR2: SGHAT, FQNNGV. DNA of the CDR3: TGTGCCAGCAGCTCGAGGGGGAATCCCACAGATACGCAGTATTTT. It specifies CASSSRGNPTDTQYF.

The chain couples TRBV6-5 to TRBJ1-1; D call uncertain. V lost 0 bases and J lost 1, with 6 bases in between. The germline V gene encodes CDR1 MNHEY and CDR2 SVGAGI. The CDR3 extends over 14 amino acids. The CDR3 bases are TGTGCCAGCAGTTACTCGGGAGGGAACACTGAAGCTTTCTTT. Translated: CASSYSGGNTEAFF.

This clonotype occurred a few times. The V gene is TRBV13, the J gene TRBJ2-7; no reliable D call. Germline lookup yields CDR1 PRHDT and CDR2 FYEKMQ (reference sequence). V was shortened by 4 bases and J by 0 bases, with 10 bases between the two germline ends. This CDR3 has 14 residues. The CDR3 DNA follows: TGTGCCAGCAGCTCCAGGACGGCCTCCTACGAGCAGTACTTC. Translating it yields CASSSRTASYEQYF.

This clonotype was detected ten times or more. The rearrangement uses TRBV20-1 and TRBJ2-7; TRBD2 matches at 12 bases. V lost 6 bases and J lost 9; bases outside the gene matches: 12. The CDR3 sequence is 14 residues long. The germline gives CDR1 DFQATT, CDR2 SNEGSKA (reference sequence). The CDR3 region has the DNA TGCAGTGCAGCGACTAGCGGGGGACCCCTCGGGCAGTACTTC. Translated: CSAATSGGPLGQYF.

This clonotype has a handful of counts. The J gene is TRBJ2-7, the V gene TRBV5-5; D ambiguous. V was pared by 0 bases and J by 3 bases, with 10 bases between. The CDR3 consists of 14 residues. Germline V CDR1 and CDR2: SGHKS, YYEKEE (reference sequence). CDR3 nucleotides: TGTGCCAGCAGCTTGGGGCATAAGGTCTACGAGCAGTACTTC. Protein: CASSLGHKVYEQYF.

This clonotype occurred a few times. The rearrangement joins TRBV27 to TRBJ1-2; D ambiguous. Trimming took off 0 bases at V and 2 bases at J, with 13 bases between the two ends. Germline V gene sequence: CDR1 MNHEY, CDR2 SMNVEV (reference sequence). This CDR3 has 16 amino acids. The CDR3 here is CASSLSPTSRNYGYTF. The CDR3 coding sequence is TGTGCCAGCAGTTTATCGCCCACCTCCAGGAACTATGGCTACACCTTC.

This clonotype showed up many times. The genes are TRBV27 and TRBJ2-5; no clear D. The CDR3 runs to 15 residues. Trimming stripped 4 bases from V and 1 base from J, with 13 bases between. Germline V gene data show CDR1 as MNHEY and CDR2 as SMNVEV (reference sequence). CDR3 amino acids: CASSSPDWGQETQYF. CDR3 DNA sequence: TGTGCCAGCAGTTCCCCCGACTGGGGCCAAGAGACCCAGTACTTC.

There are many counts of this clonotype. The chain has TRBV29-1 and TRBJ2-2; 7 positions agree with TRBD1. CDR1 is SQVTM, CDR2 ANQGSEA, per germline. This CDR3 has 15 amino acids. J gave up 1 base and V 7 bases, and 9 bases lay outside the gene matches. The CDR3 region is CSAGSGQLNTGELFF. The CDR3 coding sequence is TGCAGCGCTGGTTCGGGACAGCTGAACACCGGGGAGCTGTTTTTT.

The V call is TRBV15, the J call TRBJ2-7; D unresolved. This CDR3 is 13 amino acids long. Looked up from germline, CDR1 is LNHNV and CDR2 is YYDKDF (reference sequence). V gave up 1 base and J gave up 3 bases, with 7 bases separating them. The CDR3 protein is CATSRGRVYEQYV. CDR3 in DNA: TGTGCCACCAGCAGAGGCCGGGTCTACGAGCAGTACGTC.

The genes are TRBV7-3 and TRBJ2-3; TRBD1 agrees at 9 bases. Per germline, CDR1 SGHTA and CDR2 FQGTGA. The CDR3 loop spans 21 amino acids. V was clipped by 5 bases and J by 5 bases; unmatched bases: 26. The CDR3 DNA follows: TGTGCCAGCAGCCCGACCCACGGGGCCCTTAGAGGGACAGGGTTGAGAGATACGCAGTATTTT. Translated: CASSPTHGALRGTGLRDTQYF.

In this sample, this clonotype turned up a few times. The chain carries TRBV6-1 and TRBJ2-7; D may correspond to TRBD1 or TRBD2 (5 bases each). The CDR3 length is 16 residues. The germline CDR1 and CDR2 sequences are MNHNS and SASEGT. The ends were cut back, 2 bases at V and 1 base at J, with 15 bases in the middle. The CDR3 loop is CASSENVVGVSYEQYV. CDR3 in DNA: TGTGCCAGCAGTGAAAATGTCGTGGGGGTATCCTACGAGCAGTACGTC.